This TCR beta chain was observed in a study of blood T cell repertoires in COVID-19. About the research overall: The analysed material was cDNA or gDNA that came from T cells, B-cell-depleted T cells, or PBMCs.

Data came from immunoSEQ multiplex PCR; TCRdb stores just in-frame clones and leaves some out. The data contain around 59,000 clones, 88% of them singletons. V shed 0 bases, J shed 4 bases, and the junction held 8 bases outside the gene matches. CDR3 length: 17 amino acids. CDR1 and CDR2 (germline): MGHRA, YSYEKL. The sequencing input was peripheral blood. V usage is TRBV4-1 and J usage is TRBJ2-3, with TRBD1 identical over 9 bases. This sequence was found in a man between 60 and 75 years old with acute or convalescent COVID-19. In DNA form, the CDR3 reads TGCGCCAGCAGCCAAGAGGAGTGGGACAGGGACCCAGATACGCAGTATTTT. Amino acids: CASSQEEWDRDPDTQYF.